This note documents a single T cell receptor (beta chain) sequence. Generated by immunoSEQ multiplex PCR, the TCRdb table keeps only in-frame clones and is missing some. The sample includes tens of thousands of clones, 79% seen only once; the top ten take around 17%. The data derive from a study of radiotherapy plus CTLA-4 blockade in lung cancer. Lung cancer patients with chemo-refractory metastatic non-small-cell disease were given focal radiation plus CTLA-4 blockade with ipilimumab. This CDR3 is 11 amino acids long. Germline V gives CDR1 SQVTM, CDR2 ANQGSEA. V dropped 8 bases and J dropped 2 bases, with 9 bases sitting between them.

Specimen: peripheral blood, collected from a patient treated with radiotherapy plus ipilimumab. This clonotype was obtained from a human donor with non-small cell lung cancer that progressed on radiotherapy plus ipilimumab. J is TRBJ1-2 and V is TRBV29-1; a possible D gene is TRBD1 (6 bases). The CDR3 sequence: CSLGANYGYTF. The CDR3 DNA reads TGCAGCCTGGGGGCCAACTATGGCTACACCTTC.